The 21 T cell receptor beta chains given below trace back to one sample, sequenced in a study of blood T cell repertoires in COVID-19. Method: immunoSEQ multiplex PCR; TCRdb's copy keeps in-frame clones and lacks some. The repertoire includes approximately 73,000 clones, roughly 86% of them detected once, and around 0.91% sits in the top ten. The sequencing input was peripheral blood. Every receptor here comes from a woman in her 70s with acute or convalescent COVID-19.

CDR3 loop: CASSTGGAYYGYTF. The CDR3 region has the DNA TGTGCCAGCAGTACAGGGGGCGCTTACTATGGCTACACCTTC. The J gene is TRBJ1-2, the V gene TRBV28; TRBD1 agrees at 9 bases. The V gene end was trimmed by 5 bases and the J gene end by 3 bases; junction bases not matched to a gene: 4. The CDR3 contains 14 residues. Germline CDR1 and CDR2: MDHEN and SYDVKM.

The chain carries TRBV19 and TRBJ1-2, with D tentatively TRBD1 (5 bases). Germline V gene data show CDR1 as LNHDA and CDR2 as SQIVND (reference sequence). V lost 6 bases and J lost 4, with 18 bases in between. The CDR3 contains 15 residues. DNA of the CDR3: TGTGCCAGTAGGTACGGGGGGGATCCCCCCTATGGCTACACCTTC. As protein: CASRYGGDPPYGYTF.

The chain recombines TRBV3-1 (or the pseudogene TRBV3-2) with TRBJ2-1; 14 nucleotides align to TRBD2. Trimming removed 0 bases from V and 12 bases from J; junction bases left unmatched: 4. This CDR3 spans 15 amino acids. CDR1 and CDR2 from the germline V gene are LGHDT and YNNKEL (reference sequence). DNA of the CDR3: TGTGCCAGCAGCCAAGATGGGACTAGCGGGGGCCGGCAGTTCTTC. Protein sequence: CASSQDGTSGGRQFF.

The rearrangement joins TRBV3-1 (or the pseudogene TRBV3-2) to TRBJ2-1; 8 positions match TRBD1. CDR1 and CDR2 from the germline V gene are LGHDT and YNNKEL (reference sequence). This CDR3 contains 15 residues. J gave up 6 bases and V 0 bases, and 4 bases lay outside the gene matches. The CDR3 protein is CASSQDRGRFNEQFF. In DNA, the CDR3 is TGTGCCAGCAGCCAAGACAGGGGGCGATTCAATGAGCAGTTCTTC.

The chain recombines TRBV19 with TRBJ1-2, with 11 bases aligning to TRBD1. Germline CDR1 reads LNHDA; CDR2 reads SQIVND (reference sequence). The ends lost 1 base at V and 4 bases at J; junction bases unmatched: 5. This CDR3 is 16 amino acids long. CDR3 in amino acids: CASSIVWDRGTYGYTF. In nucleotides, the CDR3 is TGTGCCAGTAGTATAGTCTGGGACAGGGGGACCTATGGCTACACCTTC.

This rearrangement joins TRBV11-2 to TRBJ2-2, with TRBD1 matching 8 bases. The CDR3 extends over 17 amino acids. Trimming removed 5 bases from V and 8 bases from J; junction bases left unmatched: 16. CDR1 is SGHAT, CDR2 FQNNGV, per germline. Here the CDR3 reads CASSQRYRGDLAGELFF. For the CDR3, the DNA is TGTGCCAGCAGCCAACGATACAGGGGGGATCTGGCGGGGGAGCTGTTTTTT.

The rearrangement uses TRBV27 and TRBJ2-2; 8 nucleotides match TRBD2. With 1 base clipped from V and 4 bases from J, the junction kept 8 bases outside the gene matches. The CDR3 is 17 residues long. Germline CDR1 is MNHEY and CDR2 is SMNVEV (reference sequence). The CDR3 DNA is TGTGCCAGCAGTTTATACCCCCCTAGCGGGTTCACCGGGGAGCTGTTTTTT. Translation gives CASSLYPPSGFTGELFF.

This clone was recorded a few times. The CDR3 nucleotides are TGTGCCAGCTCACTAGGCACAGGGTTCGGTTTCCACGAGCAGTACTTC. Translated: CASSLGTGFGFHEQYF. This sequence joins TRBV18 and TRBJ2-7; weak D call: TRBD1 (6 bases). With 4 bases removed from V and 5 bases from J, the gap between germline ends came to 21 bases. This CDR3 has 16 residues. CDR1 is KGHSH and CDR2 is LQKENI in the germline V gene.

The chain employs TRBV6-4 and TRBJ1-1; D uncertain. Per the germline V gene, CDR1 is MRHNA and CDR2 is SNTAGT. V lost 2 bases and J 4 bases, leaving 8 bases between the germline ends. This CDR3 has 13 amino acids. The CDR3 DNA sequence: TGTGCCAGCAGTGACGGGCTCAGCACTGAAGCTTTCTTT. Translated, it gives CASSDGLSTEAFF.

This clone showed up just once. This chain links TRBV27 with TRBJ2-7; D call uncertain. V gave up 0 bases and J gave up 2 bases, with 11 bases separating them. The CDR3 spans 15 residues. Per the germline V gene, CDR1 is MNHEY and CDR2 is SMNVEV (reference sequence). For the CDR3, the DNA is TGTGCCAGCAGTTTATCACCGGTTTACGCCTACGAGCAGTACTTC. Protein sequence: CASSLSPVYAYEQYF.

The chain has TRBV19 and TRBJ1-1, with D hard to call. This CDR3 has 16 amino acids. Trimming took off 5 bases at V and 0 bases at J, with 16 bases between the two ends. Germline CDR1 reads LNHDA; CDR2 reads SQIVND (reference sequence). CDR3 protein: CASSEVLPGMNTEAFF. The CDR3 bases are TGTGCCAGTAGTGAAGTTCTCCCGGGAATGAACACTGAAGCTTTCTTT.

The rearrangement links TRBV27 to TRBJ2-4; 9 bases are shared with TRBD1. V dropped 5 bases and J dropped 2; count of bases not matched to a gene: 4. This CDR3 region has 15 residues. The germline CDR1 and CDR2 sequences are MNHEY and SMNVEV (reference sequence). The CDR3: CASSLTGGTKNIQYF. CDR3 nucleotides: TGTGCCAGCAGTCTGACAGGGGGTACCAAAAACATTCAGTACTTC.

Concerning this clone itself: The sample contains more than one DNA sequence encoding this CDR3. The chain recombines TRBV4-2 with TRBJ2-1, with TRBD2 as a possible D gene (6 bases). This CDR3 has 17 amino acids. Germline CDR1 is LGHNA and CDR2 is YNFKEQ. Trimming removed 3 bases from V and 0 bases from J, with 15 bases in between. CDR3: CASSQDPSVSSYNEQFF. CDR3 bases: TGTGCCAGCAGCCAGGACCCTAGCGTAAGCTCCTACAATGAGCAGTTCTTC.

J is TRBJ1-5 and V is TRBV6-5; D possibly corresponds to TRBD1 (5 bases). The V gene lost 5 bases and the J gene lost 1 base, with 12 bases spanning the gap. The CDR3 loop spans 15 amino acids. Germline V gene data show CDR1 as MNHEY and CDR2 as SVGAGI. CDR3 in amino acids: CASSPREGSNQPQHF. The CDR3 DNA sequence: TGTGCCAGCAGTCCCAGGGAAGGGAGCAATCAGCCCCAGCATTTT.

The chain links TRBV19 to TRBJ2-2; TRBD2 matches at 8 bases. V was pared by 3 bases and J by 3 bases, with 3 bases of the junction left unmatched. This CDR3 contains 15 residues. CDR1 and CDR2 (germline): LNHDA, SQIVND (reference sequence). The CDR3 sequence is CASSISGVDTGELFF. The CDR3, as DNA: TGTGCCAGTAGTATTAGCGGGGTGGACACCGGGGAGCTGTTTTTT. Full variable domain (missing parts from reference TRBV19 and TRBJ2-2): DGGITQSPKYLFRKEGQNVTLSCEQNLNHDAMYWYRQDPGQGLRLIYYSQIVNDFQKGDIAEGYSVSREKKESFPLTVTSAQKNPTAFYLCASSISGVDTGELFFGEGSRLTVL.

The chain employs TRBV4-3 and TRBJ1-2; D gene ambiguous. The germline CDR1 and CDR2 sequences are LGHNA and YSLEER. V lost 1 base and J 4 bases, leaving 10 bases between the germline ends. The CDR3 extends over 14 amino acids. CDR3 sequence (DNA): TGCGCCAGCAGCCAAGTTGGCAGGCTCTATGGCTACACCTTC. Amino acids: CASSQVGRLYGYTF.

The chain joins TRBV6-6 to TRBJ2-2; 12 nucleotides agree with TRBD2. CDR3 length: 16 amino acids. V shed 6 bases and J 5 bases; nucleotides not matched to a gene: 7. Germline V gene data show CDR1 as MNHNY and CDR2 as SVGAGI (reference sequence). This CDR3 reads CASSQGLAGWTGELFF. The CDR3 DNA follows: TGTGCCAGCAGCCAAGGACTAGCGGGGTGGACCGGGGAGCTGTTTTTT.

This rearrangement joins TRBV4-1 to TRBJ2-1; 9 nucleotides line up with TRBD2. This CDR3 spans 17 amino acids. With 0 bases clipped from V and 10 bases from J, the junction kept 13 bases outside the gene matches. The germline CDR1 and CDR2 sequences are MGHRA and YSYEKL. CDR3 in amino acids: CASSQDLGASGGTEQFF. In DNA form, the CDR3 reads TGCGCCAGCAGCCAAGATTTAGGGGCAAGCGGGGGGACGGAGCAGTTCTTC.

The genes are TRBV28 and TRBJ1-5, with unresolved D. Germline values: CDR1 MDHEN, CDR2 SYDVKM. The CDR3 totals 14 residues. Trimming shortened V by 8 bases and J by 0 bases, and 11 bases separated the two germline ends. CDR3 DNA: TGTGCCAGCTGCCCCCGGGATAGCAATCAGCCCCAGCATTTT. Translating gives CASCPRDSNQPQHF.

The chain recombines TRBV19 with TRBJ2-2; D not resolved. Germline loops: CDR1 LNHDA, CDR2 SQIVND (reference sequence). Trimming pared 7 bases from V and 3 bases from J, leaving 12 bases between. CDR3 length equals 14 residues. This chain's CDR3 is CASTPRRDTGELFF. The CDR3 coding sequence is TGTGCCAGTACCCCAAGACGGGACACCGGGGAGCTGTTTTTT. The full variable domain, with the rest looked up from reference TRBV19 and TRBJ2-2, is DGGITQSPKYLFRKEGQNVTLSCEQNLNHDAMYWYRQDPGQGLRLIYYSQIVNDFQKGDIAEGYSVSREKKESFPLTVTSAQKNPTAFYLCASTPRRDTGELFFGEGSRLTVL.

This chain connects TRBV18 to TRBJ1-1; D gene unclear. Germline assignment: CDR1 KGHSH and CDR2 LQKENI. The CDR3 has 15 amino acids. V was clipped by 3 bases and J by 0 bases, with 11 bases between them. The CDR3 sequence: CASSPVRVMNTEAFF. CDR3 nucleotides: TGTGCCAGCTCACCCGTTAGAGTCATGAACACTGAAGCTTTCTTT. Full variable domain (missing parts from reference TRBV18 and TRBJ1-1): NAGVMQNPRHLVRRRGQEARLRCSPMKGHSHVYWYRQLPEEGLKFMVYLQKENIIDESGMPKERFSAEFPKEGPSILRIQQVVRGDSAAYFCASSPVRVMNTEAFFGQGTRLTVV.